Included here is one T cell receptor (beta chain) sequence, with context. No antigen is known for it. The data originate from a study of graft-versus-host responses after intestinal transplantation. TCRdb's table, derived via immunoSEQ multiplex PCR, lists solely in-frame clones and lacks some. The sample shows 45,000 to 50,000 clones, nearly 95% of them seen only once. Trimming pared 8 bases from V and 1 base from J, leaving 15 bases between. Germline loops: CDR1 SGHAT, CDR2 FQNNGV. This CDR3 has 14 residues. The sample here was unstimulated CD4+ T cells sorted from spleen or lymph node cells, taken before transplant. The sequence was collected from a human donor who was the organ donor for an intestinal transplant. V and J are TRBV11-2 and TRBJ2-7, with D possibly matching TRBD2 (6 bases). The CDR3 is CASGLAGTSYEQYF. The CDR3 nucleotides are TGTGCCAGCGGGTTGGCGGGGACTTCCTACGAGCAGTACTTC.